A single sample is the source of the 31 T cell receptor beta chains below, sequenced in a study of T cell responses to AZD1222 COVID-19 vaccine. Sequencing used immunoSEQ multiplex PCR; TCRdb keeps in-frame clones, though not all of them. Of about 49,000 clones in the sample, roughly three quarters were seen once. The input for sequencing was peripheral blood, taken on day 0 of MenACWY control vaccination. All receptors derive from an adult in good health.

The chain links TRBV5-4 to TRBJ1-1; D perhaps matches TRBD1 (6 bases). V gave up 7 bases and J gave up 1 base, with 14 bases separating them. Germline CDR1 is SGHNT and CDR2 is YYREEE (reference sequence). The CDR3 extends over 14 amino acids. DNA for the CDR3: TGTGCCAGCCTCCCGGGGGCCGGGAACACTGAAGCTTTCTTT. Its protein product is CASLPGAGNTEAFF.

The V call is TRBV30, the J call TRBJ2-5, with D uncertain. The V end lost 4 bases, the J end lost 5 bases, and 14 bases lay between the germline ends. Germline CDR1 GTSNPN, CDR2 SVGIG (reference sequence). The CDR3 runs to 13 residues. Written as DNA, the CDR3 is TGTGCCTGGACATCCCCTGGGCGGGAGACCCAGTACTTC. Translating it yields CAWTSPGRETQYF.

Written as DNA, the CDR3 is TGCGCCAGCAGCTTGGGCCTGGGGCGAGAGACCCAGTACTTC. Its protein product is CASSLGLGRETQYF. J is TRBJ2-5 and V is TRBV5-1, with a tentative D call TRBD1 (5 bases). This CDR3 is 14 amino acids long. The V and J ends lost 0 bases and 4 bases respectively, with 10 bases between them. Germline values: CDR1 SGHRS, CDR2 YFSETQ.

The rearrangement joins TRBV7-2 to TRBJ2-2, with 10 nucleotides matching TRBD1. Germline V gives CDR1 SGHTA, CDR2 FQGNSA. The length of the CDR3 is 14 residues. The J segment lost 6 bases and the V segment lost 7 bases, leaving 5 bases of the junction unmatched. CDR3 DNA: TGTGCCAGCACCTGGGACAGGGGTGCCGGGGAGCTGTTTTTT. It encodes CASTWDRGAGELFF.

This rearrangement joins TRBV18 to TRBJ2-7, with TRBD2 identical over 10 bases. Trimming removed 3 bases from V and 6 bases from J; junction bases left unmatched: 8. Germline V CDR1 and CDR2: KGHSH, LQKENI. There are 15 residues in the CDR3. The CDR3 coding sequence is TGTGCCAGCTCACCTGGTCTAGCGGGAGCTGGCGAGCAGTACTTC. This translates into CASSPGLAGAGEQYF.

This clone occurred a few times. Germline and junction disagree at one end, which may indicate a read error. The V call is TRBV2, the J call TRBJ1-2; possible D gene TRBD1, 6 bases. Germline V lookup: CDR1 SNHLY, CDR2 FYNNEI. The CDR3 totals 14 residues. The CDR3 region has the DNA TGTGCCAGCAGCCCGCGGGGGGCGCAGAAACGTCGAGCCTTC. It yields the protein CASSPRGAQKRRAF.

This chain uses TRBV28 with TRBJ1-5; weak D call: TRBD1 (5 bases). V lost 6 bases and J 3 bases, leaving 18 bases between the germline ends. CDR1 and CDR2 from the germline V gene are MDHEN and SYDVKM. This CDR3 is built from 16 residues. In DNA form, the CDR3 reads TGTGCCAGCAGCTTGGGGGTGGGGATTGACAATCAGCCCCAGCATTTT. Translation gives CASSLGVGIDNQPQHF.

This rearrangement joins TRBV5-6 to TRBJ1-4; the match to TRBD1 covers 7 bases. The CDR3 is made up of 15 amino acids. V was clipped by 4 bases and J by 2 bases; unmatched bases: 5. CDR1 is SGHDT and CDR2 is YYEEEE in the germline V gene. This chain's CDR3 is CASSRQGSTNEKLFF. The CDR3 nucleotides read TGTGCCAGCAGCCGACAGGGTTCTACTAATGAAAAACTGTTTTTT.

CDR3 in amino acids: CASSDVGGYGYTF. In DNA form, the CDR3 reads TGTGCCAGCAGTGATGTGGGGGGCTATGGCTACACCTTC. The chain links TRBV6-1 to TRBJ1-2; tentatively, D is TRBD1 (5 bases). This CDR3 has 13 amino acids. Germline V gives CDR1 MNHNS, CDR2 SASEGT. Trimming shortened V by 3 bases and J by 4 bases, and 9 bases separated the two germline ends.

V is TRBV5-1 and J is TRBJ2-7; 12 nucleotides agree with TRBD2. V shed 1 base and J 6 bases; nucleotides not matched to a gene: 11. Germline V gene data show CDR1 as SGHRS and CDR2 as YFSETQ. This CDR3 is 17 amino acids long. CDR3 DNA: TGCGCCAGCAGCTTGAGTAAGTTTGGACTAGCGGGATTCGAGCAGTACTTC. Translation: CASSLSKFGLAGFEQYF.

Turning to this clone: Other nucleotide sequences in the sample specify the same CDR3. V and J are TRBV30 and TRBJ1-2, with D maybe TRBD1 (6 bases). Germline CDR1 is GTSNPN and CDR2 is SVGIG (reference sequence). With 2 bases removed from V and 4 bases from J, the gap between germline ends came to 11 bases. The CDR3 has 13 amino acids. The chain's CDR3 is CAWSKGQGYGYTF. The CDR3 coding sequence is TGTGCCTGGAGTAAGGGACAAGGCTATGGCTACACCTTC.

The chain couples TRBV6-5 to TRBJ1-1; D call uncertain. Trimming took 3 bases from V and 7 from J, leaving 9 bases between them. This CDR3 region has 12 residues. Germline CDR1 reads MNHEY; CDR2 reads SVGAGI. CDR3 nucleotides: TGTGCCAGCAGTTATGGGCCCAGTGAAGCTTTCTTT. As protein: CASSYGPSEAFF.

The rearrangement links TRBV9 to TRBJ1-3, with D hard to call. The CDR3 consists of 13 residues. Germline CDR1 reads SGDLS; CDR2 reads YYNGEE. Trimming took 7 bases from V and 1 from J, leaving 9 bases between them. In nucleotides, the CDR3 is TGTGCCAGCTCCGATTTTTCTGGAAACACCATATATTTT. It is translated as CASSDFSGNTIYF.

The rearrangement uses TRBV21-1 and TRBJ1-3. TRBV21-1 is flagged as a pseudogene. This CDR3 has 15 residues. The CDR3 loop is CASSIRRFSGNTIYF. The DNA of the CDR3 is TGTGCCAGCAGCATTAGACGGTTCTCTGGAAACACCATATATTTT.

The chain uses TRBV19 and TRBJ2-7; 7 bases map to TRBD2. The CDR3 spans 15 residues. Germline V gene lookup returns CDR1 LNHDA and CDR2 SQIVND (reference sequence). The trim removed 5 bases at V and 2 bases at J, leaving 9 bases unmatched. The CDR3 loop reads CASSYIAGTPYEQYF. The CDR3 nucleotides are TGTGCCAGTAGTTATATAGCGGGTACTCCCTACGAGCAGTACTTC.

The rearrangement links TRBV19 to TRBJ2-2; no clear D gene. CDR1 and CDR2 (germline): LNHDA, SQIVND (reference sequence). The CDR3 length is 16 residues. Trimming removed 0 bases from V and 0 bases from J, with 8 bases in between. CDR3 DNA: TGTGCCAGTAGTATAGATCTCTGGCCGAACACCGGGGAGCTGTTTTTT. Its translation is CASSIDLWPNTGELFF.

CDR3 in amino acids: CASSQDQGLLGDTQYF. DNA for the CDR3: TGCGCCAGCAGCCAAGATCAGGGACTCCTGGGAGATACGCAGTATTTT. This chain connects TRBV4-1 to TRBJ2-3; tentatively, D is TRBD2 (6 bases). The CDR3 is made up of 16 amino acids. Germline V CDR1 and CDR2: MGHRA, YSYEKL. Between the trimmed V and J ends, which lost 0 bases and 5 bases, there was a span of 15 bases.

The V and J genes are TRBV12-3 or TRBV12-4 and TRBJ1-5; 8 bases line up with TRBD1. The CDR3 consists of 13 residues. V lost 5 bases and J lost 7; bases outside the gene matches: 4. This chain's CDR3 is CASSAGGGQPQHF. CDR3 bases: TGTGCCAGCAGTGCAGGGGGCGGGCAGCCCCAGCATTTT.

V is TRBV19 and J is TRBJ1-4; D unresolved. V lost 6 bases and J lost 0, with 11 bases in between. The CDR3 totals 15 residues. The germline CDR1 and CDR2 sequences are LNHDA and SQIVND (reference sequence). This CDR3 is CASSLPGATNEKLFF. The CDR3 bases are TGTGCCAGTAGCCTACCGGGAGCAACTAATGAAAAACTGTTTTTT.

V and J are TRBV23-1 and TRBJ1-3; TRBD1 aligns across 7 bases. TRBV23-1 is an open reading frame, and its role is uncertain. V lost 9 bases, J lost 0 bases, and 5 bases stayed unmatched. The CDR3 runs to 14 residues. The CDR3 region is CASPTGPSGNTIYF. DNA for the CDR3: TGCGCCAGTCCGACAGGGCCCTCTGGAAACACCATATATTTT.

The J gene is TRBJ2-7, the V gene TRBV7-9; TRBD1 might be the D (6 bases). V was cut by 0 bases and J by 11 bases, with 11 bases left in between. The CDR3 is 12 amino acids. In germline, CDR1 is SEHNR, CDR2 FQNEAQ (reference sequence). The CDR3 reads CASSLASDRKYF. CDR3 bases: TGTGCCAGCAGCTTAGCCAGCGACAGGAAGTACTTC.

The rearrangement uses TRBV30 and TRBJ2-3; the D gene is possibly TRBD1 (6 bases). The CDR3 is made up of 15 amino acids. Per the germline V gene, CDR1 is GTSNPN and CDR2 is SVGIG (reference sequence). The V gene lost 3 bases and the J gene lost 0 bases, with 13 bases spanning the gap. This CDR3 is CAWRLVGQSTDTQYF. CDR3 sequence (DNA): TGTGCCTGGAGGTTGGTGGGACAAAGCACAGATACGCAGTATTTT.

The rearrangement joins TRBV25-1 to TRBJ2-4; D might be TRBD1 (6 bases). Germline CDR1 reads MGHDK; CDR2 reads SYGVNS. The ends were cut back, 6 bases at V and 6 bases at J, with 18 bases in the middle. This CDR3 has 15 residues. In DNA, the CDR3 is TGTGCCAGCAGCCCCAGGGGCGCAGGAAGAAACATTCAGTACTTC. Encoded protein: CASSPRGAGRNIQYF. The full variable domain, in which reference TRBV25-1 and TRBJ2-4 provide the parts outside the CDR3, is EADIYQTPRYLVIGTGKKITLECSQTMGHDKMYWYQQDPGMELHLIHYSYGVNSTEKGDLSSESTVSRIRTEHFPLTLESARPSHTSQYLCASSPRGAGRNIQYFGAGTRLSVL.

The CDR3 nucleotides are TGCGCCAGCAGCTTTAACCGGGACACTTACGAGCAGTACTTC. The encoded protein is CASSFNRDTYEQYF. V is TRBV5-1 and J is TRBJ2-7; D is perhaps TRBD1 (6 bases). The CDR3 covers 14 residues. Trimming removed 2 bases at V and 4 bases at J, with 13 bases between. In germline, CDR1 is SGHRS, CDR2 YFSETQ.

This sequence joins TRBV29-1 and TRBJ1-4, with D perhaps TRBD1 (6 bases). Between the trimmed V and J ends, which lost 1 base and 5 bases, there was a span of 17 bases. Per germline, CDR1 SQVTM and CDR2 ANQGSEA. The CDR3 covers 16 residues. The CDR3 region has the DNA TGCAGCGTTGAAGGTCGGACACAGGGAGGGAATGAAAAACTGTTTTTT. Its translation is CSVEGRTQGGNEKLFF.

The chain employs TRBV5-1 and TRBJ1-1, with 9 bases that match TRBD1. Germline lookup yields CDR1 SGHRS and CDR2 YFSETQ. After removal of 4 bases from V and 2 bases from J, the junction contained 6 bases not matched to a gene. This CDR3 has 15 amino acids. The CDR3 is CASSPWTGANTEAFF. The CDR3 DNA sequence: TGCGCCAGCAGCCCCTGGACAGGGGCCAACACTGAAGCTTTCTTT.

The chain employs TRBV28 and TRBJ2-5, with D hard to call. This CDR3 is built from 13 residues. From germline, CDR1 is MDHEN and CDR2 SYDVKM. The V and J ends lost 3 bases and 5 bases respectively, with 10 bases between them. The CDR3 loop is CASSFAHVETQYF. The DNA for the CDR3 is TGTGCCAGCAGTTTTGCGCACGTGGAGACCCAGTACTTC.

The rearrangement uses TRBV9 and TRBJ2-1; 15 bases are a match to TRBD2. Trimming at V came to 0 bases and at J to 4 bases, leaving 5 bases not matched to a gene. This CDR3 spans 18 amino acids. The germline V gene has CDR1 SGDLS and CDR2 YYNGEE. The CDR3 bases are TGTGCCAGCAGCGTAGGGACTAGCGGGGGGGGTTGGTACAATGAGCAGTTCTTC. It codes for CASSVGTSGGGWYNEQFF.

The chain uses TRBV5-6 and TRBJ1-2; 7 bases fit TRBD1. Unmatched junction bases numbered 4, after V lost 2 bases and J lost 3 bases. Germline CDR1 reads SGHDT; CDR2 reads YYEEEE. The CDR3 has 14 amino acids. CDR3 in DNA: TGTGCCAGCAGCTTCGACAGGGTACACTATGGCTACACCTTC. Translated: CASSFDRVHYGYTF.

This chain connects TRBV2 to TRBJ2-1, with 10 bases lining up with TRBD1. Losses at the gene ends were 6 bases for V and 2 bases for J; bases not matched to a gene: 4. In germline, CDR1 is SNHLY, CDR2 FYNNEI. The CDR3 is made up of 15 amino acids. In nucleotides, the CDR3 is TGTGCCAGCAGGAACGGACAGGGGGCCTACAATGAGCAGTTCTTC. This codes for CASRNGQGAYNEQFF.

CDR3 in DNA: TGTGCCAGCAGCGGGCAGGGAGACCTAGGTGAAAAACTGTTTTTT. Protein product: CASSGQGDLGEKLFF. The chain employs TRBV3-1 (or the pseudogene TRBV3-2) and TRBJ1-4; perhaps TRBD1 as D (5 bases). The CDR3 extends over 15 amino acids. Germline lookup yields CDR1 LGHDT and CDR2 YNNKEL (reference sequence). Between the trimmed V and J ends, which lost 5 bases and 7 bases, there was a span of 17 bases.